This T cell receptor (beta chain) was recorded in a study of blood T cell repertoires in COVID-19. Study in general: T cells, B-cell-depleted T cells, or PBMCs supplied cDNA or gDNA.

Generated by immunoSEQ multiplex PCR, the TCRdb table keeps only in-frame clones and is missing some. The sample lists about 320,000 clones; roughly nine tenths were seen once. The CDR3 consists of 14 residues. V dropped 5 bases and J dropped 4; count of bases not matched to a gene: 4. Germline loops: CDR1 MDHEN, CDR2 SYDVKM. The study drew participants aged about 18 to 95 years from some 25 US areas. Symptom resolution, clearance, or two negative PCRs marked donors in Cohort 3 as recovered. The chain recombines TRBV28 with TRBJ1-4, with TRBD1 matching over 7 bases. The sequencing input was PBMCs or T cells enriched from blood (not recorded which). This sequence was found in a man between 60 and 75 years old who had recovered from COVID-19. The CDR3 here is CASSEGGGNEKLFF. The CDR3 DNA is TGTGCCAGCAGTGAAGGGGGCGGTAATGAAAAACTGTTTTTT.